Shown below are 30 T cell receptor beta chains from a single sample sequenced in a study of memory CD8 T cells in hepatitis C reinfection. Time point given: late/post reinfection, 12 to 24 weeks after detection. Sorted cells were sequenced directly ex vivo without any in vitro expansion. TCRdb's copy holds only in-frame clones and misses some; the assay was immunoSEQ multiplex PCR. The sample lists about 46,000 clones; 75% to 90% were seen once. Input material: naive CD8+ T cells sorted from blood. All receptors derive from a man between 18 and 29 years old with hepatitis C virus infection.

The chain uses TRBV18 and TRBJ2-3; tentatively, D is TRBD2 (5 bases). This CDR3 region has 14 residues. CDR1 is KGHSH, CDR2 LQKENI, per germline. V dropped 2 bases and J dropped 0 bases, with 6 bases sitting between them. The chain's CDR3 is CASSPRTSTDTQYF. In DNA form, the CDR3 reads TGTGCCAGCTCACCAAGGACTAGCACAGATACGCAGTATTTT. The full variable domain, completed using reference TRBV18 and TRBJ2-3, is NAGVMQNPRHLVRRRGQEARLRCSPMKGHSHVYWYRQLPEEGLKFMVYLQKENIIDESGMPKERFSAEFPKEGPSILRIQQVVRGDSAAYFCASSPRTSTDTQYFGPGTRLTVL.

This clone has just one count. The chain employs TRBV28 and TRBJ2-5, with TRBD2 matching 8 bases. Germline V lookup: CDR1 MDHEN, CDR2 SYDVKM. The CDR3 sequence is 19 residues long. V was clipped by 8 bases and J by 2 bases; unmatched bases: 22. CDR3 amino acids: CASSSDPLAASGPQETQYF. CDR3 in DNA: TGTGCCAGCTCTTCCGACCCCCTTGCCGCTAGCGGGCCTCAAGAGACCCAGTACTTC. Full variable domain (rest looked up from reference TRBV28 and TRBJ2-5): DVKVTQSSRYLVKRTGEKVFLECVQDMDHENMFWYRQDPGLGLRLIYFSYDVKMKEKGDIPEGYSVSREKKERFSLILESASTNQTSMYLCASSSDPLAASGPQETQYFGPGTRLLVL.

Comments on this clone: At one of its ends the junction is not consistent with the germline gene, which may arise from a read error. The V call is TRBV5-6, the J call TRBJ1-6, with a possible D match to TRBD1 (5 bases). Germline loops: CDR1 SGHDT, CDR2 YYEEEE. The CDR3 has 15 amino acids. In DNA form, the CDR3 reads TGTGCCAGCAGCTCCCAGGGTTCCTATAATCCACCCCTCCACTTT. This gives the protein CASSSQGSYNPPLHF.

This clone was counted only a few times. This chain links TRBV7-3 with TRBJ2-1; D possibly corresponds to TRBD1 (5 bases). Trimming cost V 0 bases and J 6 bases, with 9 bases left between them. This CDR3 spans 14 amino acids. Germline V gene sequence: CDR1 SGHTA, CDR2 FQGTGA. The CDR3 is CASSLTQGSNEQFF. The CDR3 coding sequence is TGTGCCAGCAGCTTAACCCAGGGCTCCAATGAGCAGTTCTTC.

This clone was detected once. The chain couples TRBV29-1 to TRBJ1-2; TRBD1 aligns across 10 bases. Germline V gene lookup returns CDR1 SQVTM and CDR2 ANQGSEA. This CDR3 has 13 residues. V lost 6 bases, J lost 3 bases, and 4 bases stayed unmatched. CDR3 nucleotide sequence: TGCAGCGTGCCGACAGGGGGCCACTATGGCTACACCTTC. This gives the protein CSVPTGGHYGYTF.

This chain uses TRBV6-1 with TRBJ1-1; D gene uncertain. Looked up from germline, CDR1 is MNHNS and CDR2 is SASEGT. This CDR3 comprises 15 residues. Trimming removed 5 bases at V and 0 bases at J, with 13 bases between. The CDR3 nucleotides read TGTGCCAGCAGTCGTGGGAGAGGCCTGAACACTGAAGCTTTCTTT. Translated: CASSRGRGLNTEAFF.

The J gene is TRBJ2-1, the V gene TRBV6-1; 11 nucleotides align to TRBD2. J lost 4 bases, V lost 8 bases, and 7 bases had no gene match. The germline CDR1 and CDR2 sequences are MNHNS and SASEGT. The CDR3 runs 15 residues. The CDR3 DNA sequence: TGTGCCAGCGCCTCCGGGACTAGCGGTTACAATGAGCAGTTCTTC. Amino acids: CASASGTSGYNEQFF.

The chain is built from TRBV29-1 and TRBJ1-3; TRBD1 might be the D (6 bases). Germline CDR1 is SQVTM and CDR2 is ANQGSEA. Trimming took off 4 bases at V and 0 bases at J, with 10 bases between the two ends. This CDR3 contains 14 residues. This CDR3 is CSVAGQDSGNTIYF. DNA of the CDR3: TGCAGCGTTGCGGGACAAGACTCTGGAAACACCATATATTTT.

This sequence joins TRBV7-9 and TRBJ1-2; D not certain. V was pared by 6 bases and J by 0 bases, with 8 bases between. Germline CDR1 is SEHNR and CDR2 is FQNEAQ (reference sequence). The CDR3 spans 13 residues. CDR3 coding DNA: TGTGCCAGCAGATCAGGCGCTAACTATGGCTACACCTTC. The encoded protein is CASRSGANYGYTF.

The CDR3: CASSGTGDSERNQPQHF. CDR3 sequence (DNA): TGTGCCAGCAGTGGGACAGGGGACAGCGAAAGGAATCAGCCCCAGCATTTT. J is TRBJ1-5 and V is TRBV2; 9 bases line up with TRBD1. Unmatched junction bases numbered 11, after V lost 4 bases and J lost 4 bases. Germline V gives CDR1 SNHLY, CDR2 FYNNEI. The length of the CDR3 is 17 residues. The full variable domain, its missing parts supplied by reference TRBV2 and TRBJ1-5, is EPEVTQTPSHQVTQMGQEVILRCVPISNHLYFYWYRQILGQKVEFLVSFYNNEISEKSEIFDDQFSVERPDGSNFTLKIRSTKLEDSAMYFCASSGTGDSERNQPQHFGDGTRLSIL.

The J gene is TRBJ2-2, the V gene TRBV27; D is unclear. This CDR3 has 13 amino acids. Trimming left V 5 bases short and J 5 bases short, with 9 bases between. The V gene's germline CDR1 is MNHEY and CDR2 SMNVEV (reference sequence). The CDR3 DNA is TGTGCCAGCAGTGATAGATTGACCGGGGAGCTGTTTTTT. This sequence encodes CASSDRLTGELFF.

This clone was counted between two and nine times. The V gene is TRBV5-4, the J gene TRBJ1-1, with 7 bases aligning to TRBD1. The germline V gene encodes CDR1 SGHNT and CDR2 YYREEE (reference sequence). This CDR3 spans 13 amino acids. V shed 1 base and J 4 bases; nucleotides not matched to a gene: 1. As DNA, the CDR3 is TGTGCCAGCAGCTTGCAGGGGGGCACTGAAGCTTTCTTT. It is translated as CASSLQGGTEAFF. Drawing the rest from reference TRBV5-4 and TRBJ1-1, the complete variable domain is ETGVTQSPTHLIKTRGQQVTLRCSSQSGHNTVSWYQQALGQGPQFIFQYYREEENGRGNFPPRFSGLQFPNYSSELNVNALELDDSALYLCASSLQGGTEAFFGQGTRLTVV.

The V gene is TRBV9, the J gene TRBJ2-7; D is ambiguous. The CDR3 consists of 14 residues. The germline gives CDR1 SGDLS, CDR2 YYNGEE. The V gene lost 0 bases and the J gene lost 3 bases, with 10 bases spanning the gap. CDR3 residues: CASSVVRNLYEQYF. CDR3 bases: TGTGCCAGCAGCGTAGTCAGGAACCTCTACGAGCAGTACTTC.

This rearrangement joins TRBV13 to TRBJ2-2; TRBD2 is a possible D gene (6 bases). Germline CDR1 is PRHDT and CDR2 is FYEKMQ (reference sequence). The V end was cut by 8 bases, the J end by 5 bases, with 9 bases between. The CDR3 covers 12 residues. CDR3 nucleotide sequence: TGTGCCAGCGTAGCGGAGACCGGGGAGCTGTTTTTT. This gives the protein CASVAETGELFF.

The chain employs TRBV7-9 and TRBJ2-1, with 7 bases that match TRBD1. Germline CDR1 is SEHNR and CDR2 is FQNEAQ (reference sequence). This CDR3 has 12 amino acids. CDR3 sequence: CVARGLGNEQFF. In DNA form, the CDR3 reads TGTGTGGCCAGGGGGTTGGGAAATGAGCAGTTCTTC.

This chain connects TRBV7-9 to TRBJ2-7, with a tentative D call TRBD1 (6 bases). This CDR3 is built from 14 residues. Trimming left V 5 bases short and J 3 bases short, with 14 bases between. Germline V gene lookup returns CDR1 SEHNR and CDR2 FQNEAQ (reference sequence). DNA of the CDR3: TGTGCCAGCAGCGGACTGGGGGACATCTACGAGCAGTACGTC. Translating it yields CASSGLGDIYEQYV.

The CDR3 DNA follows: TGTGCCAGCAGCGAAGGGGGGGGCAACTATGGCTACACCTTC. Its protein is CASSEGGGNYGYTF. The chain carries TRBV7-9 and TRBJ1-2; D is possibly TRBD1 (6 bases). The CDR3 covers 14 residues. Trimming removed 5 bases from V and 2 bases from J, with 12 bases in between. The germline CDR1 and CDR2 sequences are SEHNR and FQNEAQ (reference sequence). Together with reference TRBV7-9 and TRBJ1-2, the CDR3 gives the full variable domain: DTGVSQNPRHKITKRGQNVTFRCDPISEHNRLYWYRQTLGQGPEFLTYFQNEAQLEKSRLLSDRFSAERPKGSFSTLEIQRTEQGDSAMYLCASSEGGGNYGYTFGSGTRLTVV.

The chain employs TRBV7-2 and TRBJ2-1; a weak D match, TRBD2 (7 bases). The CDR3 runs 14 residues. Trimming shortened V by 1 base and J by 8 bases, and 12 bases separated the two germline ends. The germline gives CDR1 SGHTA, CDR2 FQGNSA. The CDR3 nucleotides read TGTGCCAGCAGCTTAGTAGGGGGGGGCGATGAGCAGTTCTTC. Residues: CASSLVGGGDEQFF.

The CDR3 loop reads CASSFPTLTSSYEQYF. CDR3 DNA: TGTGCCAGCAGCTTCCCGACACTTACCTCCTCCTACGAGCAGTACTTC. The rearrangement uses TRBV7-9 and TRBJ2-7, with unresolved D. Trimming pared 3 bases from V and 0 bases from J, leaving 15 bases between. The germline gives CDR1 SEHNR, CDR2 FQNEAQ (reference sequence). This CDR3 has 16 residues.

The CDR3 protein is CASSQTGCGRDEQFF. The CDR3 DNA reads as TGCGCCAGCAGTCAAACGGGTTGCGGGAGGGATGAGCAGTTCTTC. The chain combines TRBV23-1 with TRBJ2-1; 9 positions agree with TRBD2. TRBV23-1 is noted as an ORF with a role that remains uncertain. The CDR3 is 15 amino acids. V lost 2 bases and J lost 8; bases outside the gene matches: 7.

CDR3 residues: CASSIGASGHYEQYF. CDR3 DNA: TGTGCCAGTAGTATAGGTGCTAGCGGCCACTACGAGCAGTACTTC. The chain links TRBV19 to TRBJ2-7; TRBD2 matches 7 bases. In germline, CDR1 is LNHDA, CDR2 SQIVND (reference sequence). V lost 1 base, J lost 3 bases, and 6 bases stayed unmatched. The CDR3 runs to 15 residues.

V gene TRBV5-8 combines with J gene TRBJ2-1, with 7 bases aligning to TRBD2. V trimming: 4 bases; J trimming: 0 bases; junction bases outside the gene matches: 7. The CDR3 totals 16 residues. Germline V gene lookup returns CDR1 SGHTS and CDR2 YDEGEE. CDR3 in amino acids: CASSPEGGSSYNEQFF. The CDR3 DNA reads as TGTGCCAGCAGCCCCGAGGGCGGGAGCTCCTACAATGAGCAGTTCTTC.

The chain combines TRBV27 with TRBJ2-1; D uncertain. This CDR3 contains 17 residues. V was cut by 5 bases and J by 0 bases, with 17 bases left in between. CDR1 and CDR2 (germline): MNHEY, SMNVEV (reference sequence). The chain's CDR3 is CASSPLVGPYSYNEQFF. The CDR3 DNA sequence: TGTGCCAGCAGTCCGCTCGTGGGCCCATACTCCTACAATGAGCAGTTCTTC.

By proportion, this clone is medium-sized. The V gene is TRBV5-4, the J gene TRBJ2-7; 7 nucleotides match TRBD2. Germline lookup yields CDR1 SGHNT and CDR2 YYREEE (reference sequence). This CDR3 is built from 15 residues. Trimming removed 3 bases from V and 2 bases from J; junction bases left unmatched: 8. The DNA for the CDR3 is TGTGCCAGCAGCTCGGGAGGCGGAACCGCCTACGAGCAGTACGTC. Translating gives CASSSGGGTAYEQYV.

In this sample, this clone turned up a few times. This rearrangement joins TRBV6-6 to TRBJ1-1, with a tentative D call TRBD1 (6 bases). CDR3 length: 13 residues. Germline assignment: CDR1 MNHNY and CDR2 SVGAGI (reference sequence). V was trimmed by 4 bases and J by 2 bases, leaving 8 bases between them. CDR3 nucleotides: TGTGCCAGCAGTTGGACAGATAACACTGAAGCTTTCTTT. Its protein product is CASSWTDNTEAFF.

This clone was counted between two and nine times. The chain uses TRBV7-9 and TRBJ2-7; D is unresolved. The CDR3 length is 11 residues. In germline, CDR1 is SEHNR, CDR2 FQNEAQ (reference sequence). V gave up 4 bases and J gave up 3 bases, with 4 bases separating them. CDR3 sequence: CASSSYYEQYF. The CDR3 coding sequence is TGTGCCAGCAGCTCCTACTACGAGCAGTACTTC.

The V call is TRBV5-1, the J call TRBJ1-2, with D possibly matching TRBD1 (5 bases). The CDR3 consists of 13 residues. Germline assignment: CDR1 SGHRS and CDR2 YFSETQ. The V and J ends lost 5 bases and 7 bases respectively, with 15 bases between them. The CDR3 loop is CASRRTSDVGYTF. The CDR3 DNA is TGCGCCAGCAGGCGGACATCCGACGTTGGCTACACCTTC.

The chain joins TRBV11-2 to TRBJ2-1; 7 positions match TRBD2. The V segment lost 1 base and the J segment 8 bases; nucleotides outside the gene matches: 5. Per the germline V gene, CDR1 is SGHAT and CDR2 is FQNNGV. The CDR3 runs to 14 residues. For the CDR3, the DNA is TGTGCCAGCAGCTTAGCGGGGCTAGCGGATGAGCAGTTCTTC. Protein: CASSLAGLADEQFF.

The rearrangement uses TRBV9 and TRBJ1-3; D is unclear. There are 16 residues in the CDR3. Germline values: CDR1 SGDLS, CDR2 YYNGEE. V lost 3 bases, J lost 0 bases, and 13 bases lay in between. The CDR3 here is CASSADTYDSGNTIYF. The CDR3 nucleotides read TGTGCCAGCAGCGCTGACACTTACGACTCTGGAAACACCATATATTTT.

Concerning this clone itself: This sample includes further DNA sequences coding for the same CDR3. V usage is TRBV29-1 and J usage is TRBJ2-5; 8 bases are a match to TRBD2. Germline-derived CDR1 and CDR2 are SQVTM and ANQGSEA. The J segment lost 4 bases and the V segment lost 4 bases, leaving 2 bases of the junction unmatched. CDR3 length: 12 amino acids. The CDR3 region has the DNA TGCAGCGTTGTAACTAGCGGAGAGACCCAGTACTTC. This translates into CSVVTSGETQYF.